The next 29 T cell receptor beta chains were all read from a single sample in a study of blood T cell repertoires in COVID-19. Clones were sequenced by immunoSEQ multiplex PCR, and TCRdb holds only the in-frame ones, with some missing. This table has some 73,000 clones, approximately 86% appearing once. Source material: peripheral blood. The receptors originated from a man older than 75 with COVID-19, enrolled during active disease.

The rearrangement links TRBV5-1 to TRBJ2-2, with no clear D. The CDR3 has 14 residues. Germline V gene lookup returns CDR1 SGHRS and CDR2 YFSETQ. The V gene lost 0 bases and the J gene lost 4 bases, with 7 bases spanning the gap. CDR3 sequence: CASSLESRTGELFF. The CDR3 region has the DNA TGCGCCAGCAGCTTGGAATCCCGCACCGGGGAGCTGTTTTTT.

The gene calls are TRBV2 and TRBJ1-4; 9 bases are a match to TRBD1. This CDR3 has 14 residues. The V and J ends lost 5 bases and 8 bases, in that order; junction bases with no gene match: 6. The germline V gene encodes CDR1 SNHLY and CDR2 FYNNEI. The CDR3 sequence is CASSLDRGGEKLFF. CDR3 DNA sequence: TGTGCCAGCAGTTTGGACAGGGGAGGGGAAAAACTGTTTTTT.

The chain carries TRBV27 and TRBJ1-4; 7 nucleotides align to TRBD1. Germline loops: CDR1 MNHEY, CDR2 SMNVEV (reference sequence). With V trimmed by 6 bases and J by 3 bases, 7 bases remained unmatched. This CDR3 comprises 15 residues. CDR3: CASRSHGTANEKLFF. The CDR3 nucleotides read TGTGCCAGCAGATCACACGGGACAGCTAATGAAAAACTGTTTTTT.

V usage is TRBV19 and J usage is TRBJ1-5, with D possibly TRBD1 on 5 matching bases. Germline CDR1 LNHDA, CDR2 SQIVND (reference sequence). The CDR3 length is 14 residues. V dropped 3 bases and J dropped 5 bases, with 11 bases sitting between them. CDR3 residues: CASSIWVGDQPQHF. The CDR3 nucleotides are TGTGCCAGTAGTATCTGGGTAGGGGATCAGCCCCAGCATTTT.

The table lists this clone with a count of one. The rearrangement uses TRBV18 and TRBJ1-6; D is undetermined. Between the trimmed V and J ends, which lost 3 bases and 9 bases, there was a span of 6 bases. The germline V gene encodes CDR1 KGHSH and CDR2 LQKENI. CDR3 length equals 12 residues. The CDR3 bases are TGTGCCAGCTCACCTAAGAGTTCACCCCTCCACTTT. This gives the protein CASSPKSSPLHF.

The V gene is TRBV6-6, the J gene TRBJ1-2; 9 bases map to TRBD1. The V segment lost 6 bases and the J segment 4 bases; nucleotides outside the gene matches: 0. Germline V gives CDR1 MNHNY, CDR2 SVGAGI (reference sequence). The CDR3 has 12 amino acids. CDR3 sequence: CASRDRGYGYTF. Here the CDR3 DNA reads TGTGCCAGCAGGGACAGGGGCTATGGCTACACCTTC.

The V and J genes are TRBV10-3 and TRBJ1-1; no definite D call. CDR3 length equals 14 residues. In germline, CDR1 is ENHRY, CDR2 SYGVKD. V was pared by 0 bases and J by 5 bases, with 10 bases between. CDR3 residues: CAISESQVGTEAFF. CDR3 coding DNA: TGTGCCATCAGTGAGTCGCAGGTTGGAACTGAAGCTTTCTTT.

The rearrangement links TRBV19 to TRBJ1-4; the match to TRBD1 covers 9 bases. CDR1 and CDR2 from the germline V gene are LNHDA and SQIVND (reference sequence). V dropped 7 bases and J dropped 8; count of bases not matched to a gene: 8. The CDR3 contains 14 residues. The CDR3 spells CASTATGGGEKLFF. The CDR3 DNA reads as TGTGCCAGTACCGCGACAGGGGGAGGAGAAAAACTGTTTTTT.

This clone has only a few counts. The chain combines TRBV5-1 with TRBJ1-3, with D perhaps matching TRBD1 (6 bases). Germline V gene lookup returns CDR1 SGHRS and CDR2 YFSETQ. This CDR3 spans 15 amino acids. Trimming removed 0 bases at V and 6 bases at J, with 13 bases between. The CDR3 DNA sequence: TGCGCCAGCAGCTTGGAGGGGGACGTCGCAAACACCATATATTTT. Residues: CASSLEGDVANTIYF.

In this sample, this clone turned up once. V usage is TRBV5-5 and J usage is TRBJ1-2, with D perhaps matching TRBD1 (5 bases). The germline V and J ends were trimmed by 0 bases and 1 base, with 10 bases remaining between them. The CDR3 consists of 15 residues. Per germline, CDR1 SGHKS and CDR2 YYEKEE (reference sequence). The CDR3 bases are TGTGCCAGCAGCTTGGAGGGGCGCGGTAACTATGGCTACACCTTC. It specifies CASSLEGRGNYGYTF.

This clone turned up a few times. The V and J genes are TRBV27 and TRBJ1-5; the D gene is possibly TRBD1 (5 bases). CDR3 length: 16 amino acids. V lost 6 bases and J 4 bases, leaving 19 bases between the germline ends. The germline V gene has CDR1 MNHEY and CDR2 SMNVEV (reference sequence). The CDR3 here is CASRRVNRDWNQPQHF. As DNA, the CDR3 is TGTGCCAGCAGACGCGTAAACCGGGACTGGAATCAGCCCCAGCATTTT.

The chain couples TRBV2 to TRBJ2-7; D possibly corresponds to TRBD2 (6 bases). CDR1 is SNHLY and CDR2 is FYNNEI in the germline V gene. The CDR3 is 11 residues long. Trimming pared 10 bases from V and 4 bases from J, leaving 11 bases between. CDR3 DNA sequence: TGTGCCACGGGGGTAGCGTACGAGCAGTACTTC. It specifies CATGVAYEQYF.

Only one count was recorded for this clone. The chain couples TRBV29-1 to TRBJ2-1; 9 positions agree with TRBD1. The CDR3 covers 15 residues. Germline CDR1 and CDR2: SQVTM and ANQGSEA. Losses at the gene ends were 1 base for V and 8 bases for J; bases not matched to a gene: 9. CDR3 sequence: CSVEVTDRGSDEQFF. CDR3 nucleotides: TGCAGCGTTGAAGTTACGGACAGGGGCTCGGATGAGCAGTTCTTC.

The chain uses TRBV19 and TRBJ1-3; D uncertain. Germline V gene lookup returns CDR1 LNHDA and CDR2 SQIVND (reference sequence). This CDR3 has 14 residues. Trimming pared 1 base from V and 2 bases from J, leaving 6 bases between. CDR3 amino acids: CASSIVTTGNTIYF. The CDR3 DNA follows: TGTGCCAGTAGTATAGTAACAACTGGAAACACCATATATTTT. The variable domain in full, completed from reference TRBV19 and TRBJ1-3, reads DGGITQSPKYLFRKEGQNVTLSCEQNLNHDAMYWYRQDPGQGLRLIYYSQIVNDFQKGDIAEGYSVSREKKESFPLTVTSAQKNPTAFYLCASSIVTTGNTIYFGEGSWLTVV.

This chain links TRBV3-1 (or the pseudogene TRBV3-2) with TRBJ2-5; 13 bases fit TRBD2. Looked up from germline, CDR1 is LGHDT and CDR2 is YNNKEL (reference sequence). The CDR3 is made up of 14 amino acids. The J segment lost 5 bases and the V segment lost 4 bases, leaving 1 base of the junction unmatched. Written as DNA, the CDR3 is TGTGCCAGCAGCCCACTAGCGGGGGGGGAGACCCAGTACTTC. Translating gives CASSPLAGGETQYF.

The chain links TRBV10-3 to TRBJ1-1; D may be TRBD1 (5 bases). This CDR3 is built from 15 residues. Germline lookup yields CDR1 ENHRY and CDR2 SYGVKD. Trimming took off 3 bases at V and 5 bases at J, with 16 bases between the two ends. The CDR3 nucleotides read TGTGCCATCAGTGATAGGTCCTTGGGGGGAACTGAAGCTTTCTTT. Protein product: CAISDRSLGGTEAFF.

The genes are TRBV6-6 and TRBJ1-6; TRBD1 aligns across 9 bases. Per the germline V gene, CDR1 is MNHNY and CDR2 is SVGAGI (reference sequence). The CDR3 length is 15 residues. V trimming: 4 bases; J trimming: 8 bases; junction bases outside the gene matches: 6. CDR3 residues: CASSSPGQGHSPLHF. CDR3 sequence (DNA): TGTGCCAGCAGTTCTCCGGGACAGGGACATTCACCCCTCCACTTT.

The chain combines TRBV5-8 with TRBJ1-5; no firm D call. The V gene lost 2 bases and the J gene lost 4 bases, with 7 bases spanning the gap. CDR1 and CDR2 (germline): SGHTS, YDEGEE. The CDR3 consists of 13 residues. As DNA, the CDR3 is TGTGCCAGCAGCTTACAGATTAATCAGCCCCAGCATTTT. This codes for CASSLQINQPQHF.

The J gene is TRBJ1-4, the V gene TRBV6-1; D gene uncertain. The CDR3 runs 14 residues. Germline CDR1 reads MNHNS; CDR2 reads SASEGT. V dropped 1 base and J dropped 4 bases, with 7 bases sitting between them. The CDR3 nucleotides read TGTGCCAGCAGTGAAGAAGTCAGTAATGAAAAACTGTTTTTT. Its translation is CASSEEVSNEKLFF.

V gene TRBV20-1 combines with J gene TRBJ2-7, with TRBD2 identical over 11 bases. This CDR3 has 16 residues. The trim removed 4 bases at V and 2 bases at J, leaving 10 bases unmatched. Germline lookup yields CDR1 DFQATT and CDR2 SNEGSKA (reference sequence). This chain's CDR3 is CSATDTSGGRTYEQYF. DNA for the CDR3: TGCAGTGCTACTGACACTAGCGGGGGCCGCACCTACGAGCAGTACTTC.

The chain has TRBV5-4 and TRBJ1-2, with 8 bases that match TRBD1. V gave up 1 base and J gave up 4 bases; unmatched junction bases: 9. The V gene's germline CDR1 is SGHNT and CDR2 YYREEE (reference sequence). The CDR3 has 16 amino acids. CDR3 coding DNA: TGTGCCAGCAGCTTGCCCAGGACAGGGATTTCCTATGGCTACACCTTC. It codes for CASSLPRTGISYGYTF.

CDR3 sequence reads: CASSRKGTDEKLFF. The CDR3, as DNA: TGTGCCAGCAGTCGAAAGGGGACAGATGAAAAACTGTTTTTT. The rearrangement joins TRBV28 to TRBJ1-4; 7 positions match TRBD1. Trimming took 5 bases from V and 6 from J; bases not matched to a gene: 6. The CDR3 loop spans 14 amino acids. Per the germline V gene, CDR1 is MDHEN and CDR2 is SYDVKM.

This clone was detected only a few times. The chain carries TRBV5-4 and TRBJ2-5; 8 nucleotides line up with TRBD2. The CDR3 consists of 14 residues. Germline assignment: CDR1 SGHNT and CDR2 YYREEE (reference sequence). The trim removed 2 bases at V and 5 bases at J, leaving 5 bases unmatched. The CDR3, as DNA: TGTGCCAGCAGCTTAGCGGGGGCAGGGGAGACCCAGTACTTC. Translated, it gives CASSLAGAGETQYF.

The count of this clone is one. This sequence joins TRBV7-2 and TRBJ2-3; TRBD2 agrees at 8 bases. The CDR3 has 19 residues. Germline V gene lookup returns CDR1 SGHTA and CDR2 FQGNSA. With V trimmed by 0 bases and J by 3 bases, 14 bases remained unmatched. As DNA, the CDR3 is TGTGCCAGCAGCTTAGCCTTTCCGGGGGGGAACGTAATAACAGATACGCAGTATTTT. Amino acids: CASSLAFPGGNVITDTQYF.

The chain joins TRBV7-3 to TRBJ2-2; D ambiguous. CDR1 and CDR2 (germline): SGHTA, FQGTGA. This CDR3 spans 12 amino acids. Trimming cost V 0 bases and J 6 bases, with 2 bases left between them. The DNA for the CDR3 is TGTGCCAGCAGCTTAACCGCCGGGGAGCTGTTTTTT. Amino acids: CASSLTAGELFF.

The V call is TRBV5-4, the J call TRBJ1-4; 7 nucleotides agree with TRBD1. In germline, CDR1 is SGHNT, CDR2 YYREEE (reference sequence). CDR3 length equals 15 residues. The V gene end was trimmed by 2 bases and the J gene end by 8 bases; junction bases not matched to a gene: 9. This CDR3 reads CASSFRSTGEEKLFF. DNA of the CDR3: TGTGCCAGCAGCTTTCGGTCTACAGGGGAAGAAAAACTGTTTTTT.

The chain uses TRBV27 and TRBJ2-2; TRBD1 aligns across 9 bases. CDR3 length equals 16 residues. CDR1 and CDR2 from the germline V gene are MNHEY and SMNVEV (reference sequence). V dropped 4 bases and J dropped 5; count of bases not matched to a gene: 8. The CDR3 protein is CASSSPGQGRTGELFF. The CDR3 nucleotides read TGTGCCAGCAGTTCACCGGGACAGGGTAGAACCGGGGAGCTGTTTTTT.

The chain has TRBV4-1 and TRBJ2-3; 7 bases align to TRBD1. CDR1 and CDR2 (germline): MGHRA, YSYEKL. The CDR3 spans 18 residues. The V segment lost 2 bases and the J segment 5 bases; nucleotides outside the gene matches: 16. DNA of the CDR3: TGCGCCAGCAGCCAACCCCCTACAGGGGTCCCTGGAGGAGATACGCAGTATTTT. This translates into CASSQPPTGVPGGDTQYF.

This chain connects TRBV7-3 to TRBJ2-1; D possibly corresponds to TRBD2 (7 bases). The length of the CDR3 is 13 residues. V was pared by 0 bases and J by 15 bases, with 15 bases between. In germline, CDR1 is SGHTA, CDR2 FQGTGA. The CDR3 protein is CASSLTLGGRRFF. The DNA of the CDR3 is TGTGCCAGCAGCTTAACCTTGGGGGGGCGTAGGTTCTTC.